The 32 T cell receptor beta chains below were found in one sample sequenced in a study of blood T cells in healthy people across ages. Sample-barcoded 5' priming and a J-beta primer mix drove a second PCR of about 6 to 11 cycles. TCRdb recomputed calls from the 5' RACE reads with MiXCR, one row per CDR3 protein. The profile shows 500,000 to 550,000 distinct CDR3 sequences, approximately 25% of them singletons. These data were likewise used in another study, on T cells of mothers and their children.

Material: blood. The origin of the receptors is a boy aged 5-17 years in good health.

In its sample, this clonotype was seen a few times. The genes are TRBV7-2 and TRBJ2-2, with D unresolved. The CDR3 extends over 14 amino acids. Trimming took 2 bases from V and 5 from J, leaving 9 bases between them. CDR1 is SGHTA, CDR2 FQGNSA, per germline. The CDR3 DNA is TGTGCCAGCAGCTTAAGTAGGGTGACCGGGGAGCTGTTTTTT. It translates to CASSLSRVTGELFF.

This chain uses TRBV6-6 with TRBJ1-5, with D hard to call. The germline V gene encodes CDR1 MNHNY and CDR2 SVGAGI (reference sequence). This CDR3 is built from 13 residues. Deletions cut 5 bases from V and 10 bases from J, with 15 bases between. The CDR3 coding sequence is TGTGCCAGCAGTCCGGAACATATCCACCCCCAGCATTTT. Its protein product is CASSPEHIHPQHF.

This clonotype was recorded at least ten times. The chain recombines TRBV6-2 or TRBV6-3 with TRBJ2-1, with D unclear. This CDR3 contains 13 residues. The V gene's germline CDR1 is MNHEY and CDR2 SVGEGT. V lost 6 bases and J lost 4, with 10 bases in between. The CDR3 spells CASSPTGYNEQFF. As DNA, the CDR3 is TGTGCCAGCAGCCCCACTGGATACAATGAGCAGTTCTTC.

This rearrangement joins TRBV20-1 to TRBJ2-3; 13 nucleotides agree with TRBD2. The CDR3 length is 13 residues. CDR1 and CDR2 from the germline V gene are DFQATT and SNEGSKA (reference sequence). Losses at the gene ends were 7 bases for V and 4 bases for J; bases not matched to a gene: 2. The CDR3 spells CSGGLAGSDTQYF. The CDR3 nucleotides read TGCAGTGGGGGACTAGCGGGGTCAGATACGCAGTATTTT.

This clonotype was observed a handful of times. The chain uses TRBV6-2 or TRBV6-3 and TRBJ2-5, with TRBD2 as a possible D gene (5 bases). Trimming removed 0 bases from V and 0 bases from J, with 11 bases in between. CDR3 length: 16 residues. From germline, CDR1 is MNHEY and CDR2 SVGEGT. For the CDR3, the DNA is TGTGCCAGCAGTTACTCTCGGGAAGAGTACCAAGAGACCCAGTACTTC. Translation gives CASSYSREEYQETQYF.

The chain recombines TRBV18 with TRBJ2-2; TRBD1 matches at 8 bases. The germline V gene encodes CDR1 KGHSH and CDR2 LQKENI. The CDR3 is made up of 18 amino acids. After removal of 3 bases from V and 6 bases from J, the junction contained 15 bases not matched to a gene. CDR3 sequence: CASSPWTGQATEAGELFF. CDR3 nucleotides: TGTGCCAGCTCACCGTGGACGGGACAGGCAACTGAGGCCGGGGAGCTGTTTTTT.

In this sample, this clonotype turned up once. This rearrangement joins TRBV20-1 to TRBJ1-5; D not resolved. This CDR3 spans 13 amino acids. Trimming cost V 7 bases and J 1 base, with 11 bases left between them. Germline V gene lookup returns CDR1 DFQATT and CDR2 SNEGSKA (reference sequence). The CDR3 coding sequence is TGCAGTGTTAAGGACCCAAGCAATCAGCCCCAGCATTTT. Protein sequence: CSVKDPSNQPQHF.

The gene calls are TRBV12-3 or TRBV12-4 and TRBJ2-1; the D call may be TRBD1 or TRBD2 (5 bases each). This CDR3 spans 16 amino acids. V was trimmed by 5 bases and J by 4 bases, leaving 18 bases between them. The CDR3 spells CASSQTSPWGYNEQFF. The CDR3 region has the DNA TGTGCCAGCAGTCAAACTAGTCCGTGGGGGTACAATGAGCAGTTCTTC.

This clonotype appeared many times. The rearrangement uses TRBV7-2 and TRBJ2-3; D is possibly TRBD1 (6 bases). This CDR3 region has 17 residues. CDR1 and CDR2 (germline): SGHTA, FQGNSA. Trimming pared 1 base from V and 7 bases from J, leaving 21 bases between. The chain's CDR3 is CASSLGVRGGIMNTQYF. The CDR3 DNA follows: TGTGCCAGCAGCTTAGGAGTAAGAGGGGGTATCATGAATACGCAGTATTTT.

This clonotype was seen ten or more times. This sequence joins TRBV4-1 and TRBJ2-5, with 10 bases lining up with TRBD2. Losses at the gene ends were 0 bases for V and 0 bases for J; bases not matched to a gene: 4. The germline CDR1 and CDR2 sequences are MGHRA and YSYEKL. This CDR3 comprises 17 residues. DNA for the CDR3: TGCGCCAGCAGCCAAGATGGACTAGCGGTTTACCAAGAGACCCAGTACTTC. It is translated as CASSQDGLAVYQETQYF.

The genes are TRBV7-2 and TRBJ2-6; D remains unclear. Germline loops: CDR1 SGHTA, CDR2 FQGNSA. The V end was cut by 0 bases, the J end by 0 bases, with 12 bases between. The CDR3 totals 18 residues. The CDR3 DNA is TGTGCCAGCAGCTTAGCGTTCATTGCCGCCTCTGGGGCCAACGTCCTGACTTTC. Translation gives CASSLAFIAASGANVLTF.

The gene calls are TRBV4-2 and TRBJ2-5; D unclear. Matching the DNA end better, TRBJ2-7 makes the J call doubtful. In germline, CDR1 is LGHNA, CDR2 YNFKEQ. There are 15 residues in the CDR3. This CDR3 reads CASSQDTGSSYEQYF. CDR3 in DNA: TGTGCCAGCAGCCAAGATACGGGCAGCTCCTACGAGCAGTACTTC.

The sample holds a few counts of this clonotype. V gene TRBV3-1 combines with J gene TRBJ1-5; a weak D match, TRBD1 (5 bases). This CDR3 has 13 amino acids. CDR1 LGHDT and CDR2 YNNKEL come from the germline V gene (reference sequence). The ends were cut back, 1 base at V and 7 bases at J, with 8 bases in the middle. The DNA for the CDR3 is TGTGCCAGCAGCCAAGTGGGGGGACAGCCCCAGCATTTT. It specifies CASSQVGGQPQHF.

V gene TRBV20-1 combines with J gene TRBJ2-1; a weak D match, TRBD2 (5 bases). V shed 1 base and J shed 7 bases, with 17 bases lying between them. Germline values: CDR1 DFQATT, CDR2 SNEGSKA (reference sequence). The CDR3 spans 15 residues. The CDR3 here is CSARVGRGGWNEQFF. The CDR3 region has the DNA TGCAGTGCTAGAGTAGGCCGGGGTGGTTGGAATGAGCAGTTCTTC.

The rearrangement links TRBV7-9 to TRBJ2-7; D uncertain. The CDR3 length is 13 residues. Trimming removed 4 bases at V and 6 bases at J, with 13 bases between. From germline, CDR1 is SEHNR and CDR2 FQNEAQ (reference sequence). CDR3 sequence: CASSSATRFEQYF. The CDR3 nucleotides read TGTGCCAGCAGCTCGGCGACTCGTTTCGAGCAGTACTTC. The full variable domain, in which reference TRBV7-9 and TRBJ2-7 provide the parts outside the CDR3, is DTGVSQNPRHKITKRGQNVTFRCDPISEHNRLYWYRQTLGQGPEFLTYFQNEAQLEKSRLLSDRFSAERPKGSFSTLEIQRTEQGDSAMYLCASSSATRFEQYFGPGTRLTVT.

This clonotype showed up many times. This chain links TRBV12-3 or TRBV12-4 with TRBJ2-2; TRBD2 aligns across 7 bases. The CDR3 loop spans 15 amino acids. V lost 3 bases to trimming and J lost 0 bases; unmatched junction nucleotides: 1. CDR3 in amino acids: CASSLAGANTGELFF. In nucleotides, the CDR3 is TGTGCCAGCAGTTTGGCGGGAGCGAACACCGGGGAGCTGTTTTTT.

The chain recombines TRBV20-1 with TRBJ2-5, with 9 bases that match TRBD1. The end of the DNA fits TRBJ2-7 better, so the J call may be wrong. CDR1 is DFQATT and CDR2 is SNEGSKA in the germline V gene (reference sequence). CDR3 size: 14 residues. The CDR3 protein is CSAGKTGGPYEQYF. In DNA, the CDR3 is TGCAGTGCTGGCAAAACAGGGGGCCCCTACGAGCAGTACTTC.

This clonotype was seen more than once but under ten times. This chain joins TRBV7-9 and TRBJ1-1; no definite D call. CDR3 length: 12 amino acids. V lost 6 bases to trimming and J lost 5 bases, with 10 bases between them. Germline V CDR1 and CDR2: SEHNR, FQNEAQ (reference sequence). CDR3 region: CASSLWETEAFF. The CDR3 DNA sequence: TGTGCCAGCAGTTTATGGGAAACTGAAGCTTTCTTT.

The V gene is TRBV9, the J gene TRBJ2-5; D gene unclear. The end of the DNA fits TRBJ2-1 better, so the J call may be wrong. This CDR3 is 12 amino acids long. Germline V gives CDR1 SGDLS, CDR2 YYNGEE. The CDR3 loop reads CASSAPLNEQFF. The DNA of the CDR3 is TGTGCCAGCAGTGCCCCCCTCAATGAGCAGTTCTTC.

The chain links TRBV24-1 to TRBJ2-5; 8 bases are shared with TRBD2. CDR1 is KGHDR, CDR2 SFDVKD, per germline. The trim removed 1 base at V and 0 bases at J, leaving 3 bases unmatched. This CDR3 has 16 amino acids. The CDR3 DNA reads TGTGCCACCAGTGATTTTTCGCGGGGGGACCAAGAGACCCAGTACTTC. Its translation is CATSDFSRGDQETQYF.

The chain is built from TRBV29-1 and TRBJ2-7, with D possibly being TRBD1 (8 bases). The germline V gene encodes CDR1 SQVTM and CDR2 ANQGSEA. The CDR3 is made up of 11 amino acids. The V end lost 6 bases, the J end lost 7 bases, and 13 bases lay between the germline ends. The CDR3 loop reads CSVQGGKEQYF. DNA of the CDR3: TGCAGCGTACAGGGGGGGAAAGAGCAGTACTTC.

This clonotype was seen a few times. The V and J genes are TRBV2 and TRBJ2-5; TRBD2 agrees at 11 bases. Near its end, the DNA agrees better with TRBJ2-1, so the J call may be wrong. From germline, CDR1 is SNHLY and CDR2 FYNNEI. CDR3 length: 15 residues. CDR3 sequence reads: CASDPTSGVSNEQFF. In nucleotides, the CDR3 is TGTGCCAGCGATCCGACTAGCGGGGTTAGTAATGAGCAGTTCTTC.

This chain connects TRBV5-1 to TRBJ1-4, with D perhaps matching TRBD1 (5 bases). CDR1 is SGHRS and CDR2 is YFSETQ in the germline V gene. Between the trimmed V and J ends, which lost 4 bases and 3 bases, there was a span of 13 bases. This CDR3 is built from 15 residues. The CDR3 nucleotides are TGCGCCAGCAGCCTCCAGGGTACAGCTAATGAAAAACTGTTTTTT. Translated: CASSLQGTANEKLFF.

The chain has TRBV12-3 or TRBV12-4 and TRBJ2-1; 14 nucleotides agree with TRBD2. This CDR3 comprises 16 residues. The junction had 6 bases not matched to a gene; V was cut back by 5 bases and J by 6 bases. The CDR3: CASSPSTSGGGNEQFF. The DNA of the CDR3 is TGTGCCAGCAGTCCCTCGACTAGCGGGGGGGGCAATGAGCAGTTCTTC.

CDR3 coding DNA: TGTGCCAGCAGTTCAGGGCCCTACCCCGCCTACGAGCAGTACTTC. Amino acid sequence: CASSSGPYPAYEQYF. The chain joins TRBV7-6 to TRBJ2-7; D is possibly TRBD1 (5 bases). The CDR3 has 15 residues. Germline V lookup: CDR1 SGHVS, CDR2 FNYEAQ. V lost 6 bases and J 2 bases, leaving 17 bases between the germline ends.

This clonotype was observed at least ten times. The chain is built from TRBV6-6 and TRBJ1-4, with 10 bases lining up with TRBD1. V gave up 7 bases and J gave up 8 bases; unmatched junction bases: 10. The CDR3 has 15 residues. The V gene's germline CDR1 is MNHNY and CDR2 SVGAGI (reference sequence). The CDR3 reads CASTNPGQGLEKLFF. The CDR3 DNA is TGTGCCAGCACCAATCCGGGACAGGGGCTAGAAAAACTGTTTTTT.

Only a few counts were recorded for this clonotype. V and J are TRBV7-2 and TRBJ2-7; perhaps TRBD2 as D (6 bases). Germline V gives CDR1 SGHTA, CDR2 FQGNSA. The V end lost 5 bases, the J end lost 6 bases, and 14 bases lay between the germline ends. The CDR3 extends over 13 amino acids. The CDR3 loop reads CASSPSGVAEQYF. CDR3 coding DNA: TGTGCCAGCAGCCCCTCGGGAGTAGCCGAGCAGTACTTC.

This chain joins TRBV2 and TRBJ2-5; D is unclear. This CDR3 has 11 residues. V shed 6 bases and J shed 5 bases, with 7 bases lying between them. The V gene's germline CDR1 is SNHLY and CDR2 FYNNEI. CDR3 sequence (DNA): TGTGCCAGCAGATTCAGTGAGACCCAGTACTTC. Protein sequence: CASRFSETQYF.

This clonotype was seen only a few times. The chain carries TRBV7-2 and TRBJ2-1, with 9 positions matching TRBD2. This CDR3 region has 18 residues. Germline-derived CDR1 and CDR2 are SGHTA and FQGNSA. The V segment lost 4 bases and the J segment 0 bases; nucleotides outside the gene matches: 10. DNA for the CDR3: TGTGCCAGCAGCTACGGAGCGGGAGGCGATATCTCCTACAATGAGCAGTTCTTC. Translation gives CASSYGAGGDISYNEQFF.

The chain is built from TRBV27 and TRBJ2-1, with 10 bases identical to TRBD1. CDR1 MNHEY and CDR2 SMNVEV come from the germline V gene (reference sequence). There are 13 residues in the CDR3. This CDR3 is CVSRGTGDNEQFF. CDR3 nucleotides: TGTGTCTCAAGAGGGACAGGGGACAATGAGCAGTTCTTC.

The chain links TRBV7-9 to TRBJ2-5; no firm D call. V was clipped by 3 bases and J by 5 bases, with 16 bases between them. The CDR3 spans 15 residues. Germline CDR1 and CDR2: SEHNR and FQNEAQ (reference sequence). The CDR3 coding sequence is TGTGCCAGCAGCTTCCCCCCCCGACTCGGGGAGACCCAGTACTTC. This gives the protein CASSFPPRLGETQYF.

This sequence joins TRBV11-2 and TRBJ2-1; D is possibly TRBD2 (6 bases). The J call may be faulty, since TRBJ2-7 better matches the DNA end. Per the germline V gene, CDR1 is SGHAT and CDR2 is FQNNGV. There are 17 residues in the CDR3. CDR3 bases: TGTGCCAGCAGCCTAGGAGGGGCAGGGATATCCTTCTACGAGCAGTACTTC. Translated, it gives CASSLGGAGISFYEQYF.